This paragraph reports one T cell receptor (beta chain). This clonotype has a count of ten or more. The specificity of this receptor is unknown. Per-nucleotide qualities are absent, and no much larger clonotype sits a single base away. The data stem from a study of early T cells in non-severe SARS-CoV-2 infection listed by TCRdb under 2021. Study-wide context: Because TCR sequencing relied on bulk RNA taken from unsorted whole blood, pairing of alpha and beta chains was not possible.

The method was 5' RACE. Sequencing was carried out with a NextSeq 500. The TCR library protocol attached unique molecular identifiers to individual cDNA molecules to correct for sequencing error and PCR bias. TCR alpha and beta chains were both sequenced, and the abundances of alpha and beta sequences in each sample were closely correlated with each other. Turning to the authors' computational methods: Decombinator V4 was used to annotate TCR sequences for V gene, J gene and CDR3. Expanded TCRs were defined as changing significantly between any two time points under a Poisson model with p below 0.0001. TCR abundances were normalised to the total number of TCRs sequenced in each sample and reported as counts per million. MAIT TCRs were defined by TRAV1-2 paired with TRAJ12, TRAJ20 or TRAJ33, and iNKT TCRs by TRAV10 paired with TRAJ18. VDJdb, accessed on 1 November 2021, was searched for TCRs annotated for CMV, EBV and SARS-CoV-2, and TCRs annotated for more than one antigen were excluded. TCRdb cleaned the public reads at Q25 with fastp, built clones with MiXCR and kept in-frame beta chains. Here each entry gathers all rows of one CDR3 protein and keeps the most common genes and DNA. In this record, the V and J calls reflect TCRdb's handling and not the investigators' own analysis. Present in this sample are about 49,000 distinct CDR3 sequences, 4% to 5% of which were seen just once. Jointly, the top ten make up under 6.5% of the sample.

The study was a case-control design nested within a healthcare worker cohort in London, UK, with weekly nasopharyngeal swab PCR tests and blood sampling. Between 23 and 31 March 2020, the week of the UK lockdown, healthcare workers were enrolled and then followed up weekly for as long as 16 weeks. V drops 3 bases and J drops 6 bases, leaving 8 bases in between. The germline V gene yields ENHRY for CDR1 and SYGVKD for CDR2. From cysteine to phenylalanine, the CDR3 is 12 amino acids long. The kept DNA is CDR3 alone, 36 bases in frame from the first base. The research as a whole found: Matching against VDJdb was skewed toward anti-spike CD8 responses, likely underestimated virus-specific expansions, and missed private and CD4 specificities.

The source is an adult who was a healthcare worker with PCR-confirmed SARS-CoV-2 infection or an uninfected control (not recorded which). Recombination joined TRBV10-3 with TRBJ1-1; the D gene identity is not certain. The sequencing sample was made of whole blood. The CDR3 here reads CAISDGTPEAFF. Here is the DNA: TGTGCCATCAGTGATGGAACACCTGAAGCTTTCTTT.